A single sample is the source of the 27 T cell receptor beta chains below, sequenced in a study of blood T cell repertoires in COVID-19. Profiling relied on immunoSEQ multiplex PCR, and the TCRdb table lists in-frame clones only, not all of them. The sample carries more than 75,000 clones, around four fifths recorded once. Sequencing was carried out using peripheral blood. The receptors shown here come from a human donor in a cohort sampled during active COVID-19.

The genes are TRBV3-1 (or the pseudogene TRBV3-2) and TRBJ2-2, with 9 bases aligning to TRBD1. CDR3 length: 14 amino acids. Germline values: CDR1 LGHDT, CDR2 YNNKEL (reference sequence). With V trimmed by 7 bases and J by 1 base, 1 base remained unmatched. Here the CDR3 reads CASTGQGNTGELFF. The DNA for the CDR3 is TGTGCCAGCACGGGACAGGGGAACACCGGGGAGCTGTTTTTT.

V and J are TRBV7-2 and TRBJ1-2, with 7 bases lining up with TRBD1. J was trimmed by 5 bases and V by 5 bases; bases with no gene match: 11. This CDR3 is 15 amino acids long. Germline V gene lookup returns CDR1 SGHTA and CDR2 FQGNSA. DNA of the CDR3: TGTGCCAGCAGCCTCCGGACAGGCCCGGAATATGGCTACACCTTC. Its translation is CASSLRTGPEYGYTF.

The genes are TRBV15 and TRBJ2-5, with TRBD2 as a possible D gene (5 bases). The CDR3 spans 14 residues. The germline gives CDR1 LNHNV, CDR2 YYDKDF (reference sequence). V lost 3 bases, J lost 4 bases, and 12 bases lay in between. The DNA of the CDR3 is TGTGCCACCAGCAGGAATGTCGGAGGAGAGACCCAGTACTTC. Its translation: CATSRNVGGETQYF. Based on the CDR3 plus reference TRBV15 and TRBJ2-5, the full variable domain is DAMVIQNPRYQVTQFGKPVTLSCSQTLNHNVMYWYQQKSSQAPKLLFHYYDKDFNNEADTPDNFQSRRPNTSFCFLDIRSPGLGDTAMYLCATSRNVGGETQYFGPGTRLLVL.

The chain joins TRBV6-1 to TRBJ2-3; maybe TRBD1 (5 bases). V lost 0 bases to trimming and J lost 7 bases, with 14 bases between them. Germline V gene lookup returns CDR1 MNHNS and CDR2 SASEGT. This CDR3 spans 15 amino acids. The CDR3 region has the DNA TGTGCCAGCAGTGAAGCAACAGGACGGGTCTATACGCAGTATTTT. Translated: CASSEATGRVYTQYF.

The gene calls are TRBV5-1 and TRBJ2-5; 9 nucleotides agree with TRBD2. The CDR3 consists of 14 residues. The germline V gene has CDR1 SGHRS and CDR2 YFSETQ. The J segment lost 0 bases and the V segment lost 7 bases, leaving 4 bases of the junction unmatched. The CDR3 loop is CASGASGNQETQYF. CDR3 DNA sequence: TGCGCCAGCGGGGCTAGCGGGAACCAAGAGACCCAGTACTTC.

The CDR3 DNA sequence: TGTGCCAGCAGCCAGCGGACTAGCTTCCACGAGCAGTACTTC. It codes for CASSQRTSFHEQYF. J is TRBJ2-7 and V is TRBV6-5; 8 nucleotides agree with TRBD2. CDR3 length equals 14 residues. V lost 6 bases to trimming and J lost 5 bases; unmatched junction nucleotides: 9. CDR1 is MNHEY and CDR2 is SVGAGI in the germline V gene.

This clone was picked up a small number of times. This same CDR3 is encoded by further DNA sequences in the sample. V is TRBV5-1 and J is TRBJ2-7; D not certain. The CDR3 covers 13 residues. The V and J ends lost 0 bases and 2 bases respectively, with 6 bases between them. Germline V CDR1 and CDR2: SGHRS, YFSETQ. The CDR3 DNA follows: TGCGCCAGCAGCTTGGCGGGTACCTACGAGCAGTACTTC. This translates into CASSLAGTYEQYF.

This clone appeared a few times. V gene TRBV30 combines with J gene TRBJ2-2, with D hard to call. V lost 0 bases, J lost 1 base, and 9 bases lay in between. Germline V CDR1 and CDR2: GTSNPN, SVGIG (reference sequence). The CDR3 spans 15 residues. In nucleotides, the CDR3 is TGTGCCTGGAGTGTAGGAGCGCTGAACACCGGGGAGCTGTTTTTT. The encoded protein is CAWSVGALNTGELFF.

The chain combines TRBV11-2 with TRBJ1-6; 7 bases match TRBD1. The germline gives CDR1 SGHAT, CDR2 FQNNGV. Trimming removed 4 bases from V and 10 bases from J; junction bases left unmatched: 10. The CDR3 has 15 residues. The CDR3 region is CASSWDRQGTSPLHF. The CDR3 DNA reads TGTGCCAGCAGCTGGGACCGACAGGGAACCTCACCCCTCCACTTT.

The J gene is TRBJ2-2, the V gene TRBV10-2; D gene uncertain. CDR1 WSHSY and CDR2 SAAADI come from the germline V gene. CDR3 length equals 16 residues. V lost 3 bases and J 1 base, leaving 12 bases between the germline ends. CDR3 bases: TGCGCCAGCAGTGATGAGCGCCGACTGAACACCGGGGAGCTGTTTTTT. Its protein product is CASSDERRLNTGELFF.

This clone was recorded only once. This sequence joins TRBV5-4 and TRBJ2-3; the match to TRBD2 covers 11 bases. From germline, CDR1 is SGHNT and CDR2 YYREEE (reference sequence). Unmatched junction bases numbered 4, after V lost 0 bases and J lost 1 base. The CDR3 totals 17 residues. The CDR3 spells CASSLVAGGPRTDTQYF. The CDR3 nucleotides read TGTGCCAGCAGCTTGGTAGCGGGGGGGCCTCGCACAGATACGCAGTATTTT. Together with reference TRBV5-4 and TRBJ2-3, the CDR3 gives the full variable domain: ETGVTQSPTHLIKTRGQQVTLRCSSQSGHNTVSWYQQALGQGPQFIFQYYREEENGRGNFPPRFSGLQFPNYSSELNVNALELDDSALYLCASSLVAGGPRTDTQYFGPGTRLTVL.

The chain employs TRBV5-5 and TRBJ2-4; 9 bases line up with TRBD2. Germline loops: CDR1 SGHKS, CDR2 YYEKEE (reference sequence). V shed 4 bases and J 7 bases; nucleotides not matched to a gene: 3. The CDR3 loop spans 13 amino acids. The CDR3 DNA is TGTGCCAGCAGCCCCGCGGGGGGGAACATTCAGTACTTC. This gives the protein CASSPAGGNIQYF. Drawing the rest from reference TRBV5-5 and TRBJ2-4, the complete variable domain is DAGVTQSPTHLIKTRGQQVTLRCSPISGHKSVSWYQQVLGQGPQFIFQYYEKEERGRGNFPDRFSARQFPNYSSELNVNALLLGDSALYLCASSPAGGNIQYFGAGTRLSVL.

The rearrangement uses TRBV2 and TRBJ2-5, with 13 bases that match TRBD2. The CDR3 spans 14 residues. Germline CDR1 SNHLY, CDR2 FYNNEI. The trim removed 6 bases at V and 4 bases at J, leaving 2 bases unmatched. CDR3 in amino acids: CASSGLAGVETQYF. The CDR3 DNA sequence: TGTGCCAGCAGCGGACTAGCGGGAGTAGAGACCCAGTACTTC.

The genes are TRBV28 and TRBJ2-7, with a tentative D call TRBD1 (5 bases). CDR1 and CDR2 from the germline V gene are MDHEN and SYDVKM. This CDR3 region has 12 residues. V was shortened by 5 bases and J by 6 bases, with 11 bases between the two germline ends. For the CDR3, the DNA is TGTGCCAGCAGTGTCTACAGGATCGAGCAGTACTTC. It codes for CASSVYRIEQYF.

Only a few counts were recorded for this clone. The chain uses TRBV30 and TRBJ2-2; D is possibly TRBD2 (5 bases). CDR3 size: 12 residues. The V and J ends lost 4 bases and 7 bases respectively, with 10 bases between them. In germline, CDR1 is GTSNPN, CDR2 SVGIG (reference sequence). The CDR3 reads CAWKEEHGELFF. The CDR3 region has the DNA TGTGCCTGGAAGGAGGAGCACGGGGAGCTGTTTTTT.

This clone was observed once. The gene calls are TRBV6-5 and TRBJ1-1; no clear D. The ends were cut back, 6 bases at V and 10 bases at J, with 15 bases in the middle. Germline V lookup: CDR1 MNHEY, CDR2 SVGAGI. The CDR3 is 12 amino acids. CDR3 nucleotide sequence: TGTGCCAGCAGGCCCACACCGCCTGGAGCTTTCTTT. It translates to CASRPTPPGAFF.

This clone occurred once. The V and J genes are TRBV29-1 and TRBJ1-4; D is uncertain. CDR1 and CDR2 from the germline V gene are SQVTM and ANQGSEA. The V end was cut by 2 bases, the J end by 4 bases, with 5 bases between. The CDR3 has 12 residues. CDR3 loop: CSVETDNEKLFF. The CDR3 nucleotides are TGCAGCGTTGAAACAGATAATGAAAAACTGTTTTTT.

This chain connects TRBV5-1 to TRBJ2-2, with 8 nucleotides matching TRBD1. Trimming cost V 0 bases and J 2 bases; bases outside gene matches: 12. The CDR3 has 19 residues. Germline V gene sequence: CDR1 SGHRS, CDR2 YFSETQ. The CDR3 loop reads CASSLAPQGVVVNTGELFF. The CDR3, as DNA: TGCGCCAGCAGCTTGGCTCCACAGGGGGTAGTAGTTAACACCGGGGAGCTGTTTTTT.

The chain employs TRBV2 and TRBJ2-5, with 8 bases that match TRBD2. The CDR3 spans 13 residues. Unmatched junction bases numbered 9, after V lost 10 bases and J lost 5 bases. Germline V gene data show CDR1 as SNHLY and CDR2 as FYNNEI. Here the CDR3 reads CATRGGLSETQYF. Written as DNA, the CDR3 is TGTGCCACCCGCGGGGGGTTGAGTGAGACCCAGTACTTC.

The chain uses TRBV2 and TRBJ2-7, with D hard to call. Trimming took 6 bases from V and 6 from J, leaving 6 bases between them. Germline CDR1 is SNHLY and CDR2 is FYNNEI. CDR3 length: 10 residues. The CDR3 DNA follows: TGTGCCAGCAGGGAGTTCGAGCAGTACTTC. It encodes CASREFEQYF.

CDR3 nucleotide sequence: TGTGCCATCAGTGAGTCCAGGACAGATACGCAGTATTTT. It encodes CAISESRTDTQYF. The V call is TRBV10-3, the J call TRBJ2-3, with D uncertain. Germline-derived CDR1 and CDR2 are ENHRY and SYGVKD. CDR3 length equals 13 residues. V was shortened by 0 bases and J by 3 bases, with 4 bases between the two germline ends.

The chain employs TRBV24-1 and TRBJ1-4, with D possibly being TRBD1 (6 bases). Germline values: CDR1 KGHDR, CDR2 SFDVKD. V shed 4 bases and J shed 3 bases, with 20 bases lying between them. The CDR3 is 18 residues long. Written as DNA, the CDR3 is TGTGCCACCAGTGAGCAGACAGAAACAGGGTCAGCTAATGAAAAACTGTTTTTT. Its translation: CATSEQTETGSANEKLFF.

This sequence joins TRBV19 and TRBJ2-7; possible D gene TRBD2, 5 bases. Trimming removed 0 bases at V and 0 bases at J, with 9 bases between. This CDR3 region has 15 residues. Germline values: CDR1 LNHDA, CDR2 SQIVND (reference sequence). CDR3 sequence (DNA): TGTGCCAGTAGTATAGATGGCGGAGGCTCCTACGAGCAGTACTTC. This encodes CASSIDGGGSYEQYF.

J is TRBJ2-3 and V is TRBV5-1; D is possibly TRBD2 (7 bases). The germline V gene encodes CDR1 SGHRS and CDR2 YFSETQ. Deletions cut 4 bases from V and 4 bases from J, with 16 bases between. This CDR3 region has 15 residues. CDR3 residues: CASSPPQGGADTQYF. The CDR3 DNA reads as TGCGCCAGCAGCCCCCCACAGGGAGGGGCAGATACGCAGTATTTT.

The gene calls are TRBV6-5 and TRBJ2-2, with 7 bases fitting TRBD1. CDR1 is MNHEY and CDR2 is SVGAGI in the germline V gene. The CDR3 has 15 residues. Germline trimming cut 2 bases from V and 4 bases from J; bases unmatched to any gene: 4. CDR3 sequence (DNA): TGTGCCAGCAGTTACGGAAACAGGGGCACCGGGGAGCTGTTTTTT. It specifies CASSYGNRGTGELFF.

The chain is built from TRBV11-2 and TRBJ2-5, with 9 bases aligning to TRBD2. Germline CDR1 reads SGHAT; CDR2 reads FQNNGV. Trimming took 5 bases from V and 2 from J; bases not matched to a gene: 6. This CDR3 is 15 amino acids long. The CDR3 sequence is CASSLGLAIQETQYF. CDR3 DNA sequence: TGTGCCAGCAGCCTAGGACTAGCGATTCAAGAGACCCAGTACTTC.

The gene calls are TRBV5-1 and TRBJ2-5; 10 bases line up with TRBD1. After removal of 4 bases from V and 2 bases from J, the junction contained 5 bases not matched to a gene. The CDR3 has 15 amino acids. Per germline, CDR1 SGHRS and CDR2 YFSETQ. CDR3 protein: CASSGDRGIQETQYF. In DNA, the CDR3 is TGCGCCAGCAGCGGGGACAGGGGTATTCAAGAGACCCAGTACTTC.